The 25 T cell receptor beta chains listed next were all sequenced from one sample in a study of patients and donors after allogeneic stem cell transplantation. TCRdb used MiXCR to reprocess the RT-PCR reads, holding one entry per CDR3 protein. The repertoire consists of over 400,000 distinct CDR3 sequences, with approximately 16% occurring once and the leading ten covering 6.5% to 7.5%. The sample was blood, either unsorted or a sorted T cell fraction (not recorded which). The receptors were sampled from a human donor who was either an allogeneic HSCT recipient or a stem cell or donor lymphocyte infusion donor (not recorded which). It is not recorded whose cells these are; they may come from a transplant donor.

This clonotype has only a few counts. This chain connects TRBV7-2 to TRBJ1-6; TRBD1 agrees at 10 bases. CDR1 and CDR2 (germline): SGHTA, FQGNSA. V lost 6 bases and J lost 10; bases outside the gene matches: 6. The CDR3 spans 14 residues. The CDR3 loop reads CASRLRTGGSPLHF. The CDR3 nucleotides are TGTGCCAGCAGACTCCGGACAGGGGGGTCACCCCTCCACTTT.

The chain combines TRBV21-1 with TRBJ2-5; TRBD2 was called by the table and not checked on the DNA. TRBV21-1 is labeled a pseudogene. CDR3 length: 14 residues. The chain's CDR3 is CASSRTSGQETQYF. CDR3 DNA sequence: TGTGCCAGCAGCAGGACTAGCGGCCAAGAGACCCAGTACTTC.

The V and J genes are TRBV9 and TRBJ1-2, with D maybe TRBD1 (6 bases). Germline V gene lookup returns CDR1 SGDLS and CDR2 YYNGEE. The V and J ends lost 2 bases and 5 bases respectively, with 13 bases between them. This CDR3 has 14 residues. CDR3 residues: CASSVDGTPYGYTF. CDR3 bases: TGTGCCAGCAGCGTGGACGGGACACCATATGGCTACACCTTC.

This clonotype was counted only a few times. The chain employs TRBV11-2 and TRBJ1-2; unclear D gene. This CDR3 is 14 amino acids long. Looked up from germline, CDR1 is SGHAT and CDR2 is FQNNGV. The ends were cut back, 1 base at V and 4 bases at J, with 10 bases in the middle. In nucleotides, the CDR3 is TGTGCCAGCAGCTTAGGAACAGCATTCTATGGCTACACCTTC. Protein product: CASSLGTAFYGYTF.

V and J are TRBV6-1 and TRBJ2-7; D remains ambiguous. The V gene's germline CDR1 is MNHNS and CDR2 SASEGT. CDR3 length: 14 amino acids. V gave up 3 bases and J gave up 0 bases, with 9 bases separating them. CDR3 in DNA: TGTGCCAGCAGTGATGAAAGTTTCTCCTACGAGCAGTACTTC. Protein sequence: CASSDESFSYEQYF.

The V gene is TRBV5-1, the J gene TRBJ2-2; a possible D gene is TRBD2 (6 bases). Germline CDR1 and CDR2: SGHRS and YFSETQ. V was trimmed by 2 bases and J by 4 bases, leaving 12 bases between them. The CDR3 covers 15 residues. The CDR3 spells CASSLAAGSTGELFF. DNA for the CDR3: TGCGCCAGCAGCTTAGCGGCCGGGAGCACCGGGGAGCTGTTTTTT.

This clonotype was observed many times. This sequence joins TRBV12-3 or TRBV12-4 and TRBJ2-5, with D possibly being TRBD1 (7 bases). This CDR3 has 14 amino acids. V was cut by 5 bases and J by 1 base, with 11 bases left in between. This CDR3 is CASSLRGAQETQYF. As DNA, the CDR3 is TGTGCCAGCAGTCTCAGGGGGGCCCAAGAGACCCAGTACTTC.

This chain's CDR3 is CASSWDRRGEKLFF. As DNA, the CDR3 is TGTGCCAGCAGCTGGGACAGGAGGGGTGAAAAACTGTTTTTT. This chain joins TRBV7-9 and TRBJ1-4; 8 bases match TRBD1. This CDR3 has 14 amino acids. Germline lookup yields CDR1 SEHNR and CDR2 FQNEAQ (reference sequence). V shed 4 bases and J 7 bases; nucleotides not matched to a gene: 5.

This clonotype was seen only a few times. V gene TRBV5-1 combines with J gene TRBJ2-5; 9 bases line up with TRBD2. Germline lookup yields CDR1 SGHRS and CDR2 YFSETQ. V lost 3 bases, J lost 2 bases, and 8 bases stayed unmatched. The CDR3 is made up of 16 amino acids. CDR3 sequence reads: CASSYIAGAPQETQYF. DNA for the CDR3: TGCGCCAGCAGCTATATAGCGGGAGCCCCACAAGAGACCCAGTACTTC.

To note about this clonotype: A much larger clonotype is one base distant, so this may be a read error. The chain joins TRBV4-3 to TRBJ2-1, with 8 bases identical to TRBD2. The CDR3 covers 19 residues. The germline V gene has CDR1 LGHNA and CDR2 YSLEER. The chain's CDR3 is CGSSQDPGSGVSSYNEQFF. For the CDR3, the DNA is TGCGGCAGCAGCCAAGATCCGGGTAGCGGGGTAAGCTCCTACAATGAGCAGTTCTTC.

This clonotype has more than one count but fewer than ten. This chain joins TRBV7-2 and TRBJ2-2, with a tentative D call TRBD2 (6 bases). V was clipped by 4 bases and J by 4 bases, with 10 bases between them. Germline CDR1 and CDR2: SGHTA and FQGNSA. CDR3 size: 14 residues. The CDR3 sequence is CASSSGLFTGELFF. Written as DNA, the CDR3 is TGTGCCAGCAGCTCGGGACTTTTCACCGGGGAGCTGTTTTTT. Supplemented by reference TRBV7-2 and TRBJ2-2, the full variable domain reads GAGVSQSPSNKVTEKGKDVELRCDPISGHTALYWYRQSLGQGLEFLIYFQGNSAPDKSGLPSDRFSAERTGGSVSTLTIQRTQQEDSAVYLCASSSGLFTGELFFGEGSRLTVL.

The J gene is TRBJ1-6, the V gene TRBV7-2, with D unresolved. V dropped 5 bases and J dropped 7 bases, with 15 bases sitting between them. The germline V gene encodes CDR1 SGHTA and CDR2 FQGNSA. This CDR3 is 15 amino acids long. The CDR3 is CASSPQGRENSPLHF. The CDR3 DNA follows: TGTGCCAGCAGCCCCCAAGGGCGGGAGAATTCACCCCTCCACTTT.

The V call is TRBV20-1, the J call TRBJ2-7; TRBD1 matches at 9 bases. Germline V CDR1 and CDR2: DFQATT, SNEGSKA (reference sequence). V gave up 4 bases and J gave up 6 bases; unmatched junction bases: 4. The CDR3 totals 12 residues. CDR3 nucleotide sequence: TGCAGTGCTATCCGGGACAGGGCCGAGCAGTACTTC. Encoded protein: CSAIRDRAEQYF.

This clonotype came up a few times. The chain is built from TRBV12-3 or TRBV12-4 and TRBJ2-2; D uncertain. V lost 7 bases, J lost 5 bases, and 14 bases lay in between. The CDR3 covers 14 residues. The CDR3 sequence is CASTFSGGTGELFF. The CDR3 DNA sequence: TGTGCCAGCACGTTCTCCGGTGGGACCGGGGAGCTGTTTTTT.

This clonotype was recorded at least ten times. The chain carries TRBV12-3 or TRBV12-4 and TRBJ2-1, with D possibly being TRBD2 (6 bases). The CDR3 totals 17 residues. The V end lost 5 bases, the J end lost 0 bases, and 17 bases lay between the germline ends. The CDR3 here is CASSPGRTTISYNEQFF. In nucleotides, the CDR3 is TGTGCCAGCAGTCCGGGTCGGACTACTATCTCCTACAATGAGCAGTTCTTC.

V and J are TRBV3-1 and TRBJ2-1, with D perhaps TRBD1 (5 bases). The CDR3 is 14 residues long. Germline-derived CDR1 and CDR2 are LGHDT and YNNKEL (reference sequence). The V end lost 3 bases, the J end lost 4 bases, and 10 bases lay between the germline ends. The CDR3 sequence: CASSHRQRYNEQFF. CDR3 coding DNA: TGTGCCAGCAGCCATAGACAGAGGTACAATGAGCAGTTCTTC.

This clonotype was counted ten times or more. The chain recombines TRBV12-3 or TRBV12-4 with TRBJ2-1, with D possibly matching TRBD1 (5 bases). The CDR3 spans 13 residues. The ends were cut back, 7 bases at V and 10 bases at J, with 17 bases in the middle. The CDR3 nucleotides read TGTGCCAGCACCCTTTCCAGGGTCGAAGAGCAGTTCTTC. This encodes CASTLSRVEEQFF.

The rearrangement links TRBV24-1 to TRBJ2-3; D is perhaps TRBD2 (5 bases). The germline CDR1 and CDR2 sequences are KGHDR and SFDVKD. There are 16 residues in the CDR3. V lost 4 bases and J 7 bases, leaving 20 bases between the germline ends. This chain's CDR3 is CATSERAGYDRHTQYF. In DNA, the CDR3 is TGTGCCACCAGTGAACGCGCGGGTTATGACCGACATACGCAGTATTTT.

This clonotype was counted a few times. The rearrangement links TRBV3-1 to TRBJ1-1, with 8 bases fitting TRBD1. J was trimmed by 0 bases and V by 4 bases; bases with no gene match: 13. Per the germline V gene, CDR1 is LGHDT and CDR2 is YNNKEL (reference sequence). This CDR3 contains 18 residues. CDR3 sequence (DNA): TGTGCCAGCAGCCCGCCGTCAAGGACAGGGATCATGAACACTGAAGCTTTCTTT. This codes for CASSPPSRTGIMNTEAFF.

This clonotype was counted a few times. The chain links TRBV12-3 or TRBV12-4 to TRBJ2-7; no definite D call. The CDR3 spans 12 residues. V was shortened by 3 bases and J by 2 bases, with 5 bases between the two germline ends. The CDR3 is CASSFIAYEQYF. Written as DNA, the CDR3 is TGTGCCAGCAGTTTTATAGCCTACGAGCAGTACTTC.

The CDR3 here is CASSTPAVAGGPETQYF. CDR3 DNA: TGTGCCAGTAGTACCCCGGCGGTAGCGGGAGGGCCAGAGACCCAGTACTTC. V gene TRBV19 combines with J gene TRBJ2-5; 11 bases align to TRBD2. The length of the CDR3 is 17 residues. Unmatched junction bases numbered 11, after V lost 4 bases and J lost 4 bases. Germline V lookup: CDR1 LNHDA, CDR2 SQIVND (reference sequence). The complete variable domain, with remaining parts taken from reference TRBV19 and TRBJ2-5, reads DGGITQSPKYLFRKEGQNVTLSCEQNLNHDAMYWYRQDPGQGLRLIYYSQIVNDFQKGDIAEGYSVSREKKESFPLTVTSAQKNPTAFYLCASSTPAVAGGPETQYFGPGTRLLVL.

The chain joins TRBV19 to TRBJ2-7; 10 nucleotides align to TRBD2. The CDR3 is made up of 15 amino acids. V shed 5 bases and J 6 bases; nucleotides not matched to a gene: 10. CDR1 and CDR2 from the germline V gene are LNHDA and SQIVND (reference sequence). The CDR3 DNA is TGTGCCAGTAGTGCCAGCCTAGCGGGAGCTAGCGAGCAGTACTTC. This sequence encodes CASSASLAGASEQYF.

The chain joins TRBV5-1 to TRBJ2-7, with D perhaps TRBD2 (5 bases). Deletions cut 0 bases from V and 4 bases from J, with 8 bases between. There are 13 residues in the CDR3. Germline V CDR1 and CDR2: SGHRS, YFSETQ. CDR3 amino acids: CASSLAGEYEQYF. CDR3 in DNA: TGCGCCAGCAGCTTGGCTGGGGAGTACGAGCAGTACTTC. Variable domain in full (rest from reference TRBV5-1 and TRBJ2-7): KAGVTQTPRYLIKTRGQQVTLSCSPISGHRSVSWYQQTPGQGLQFLFEYFSETQRNKGNFPGRFSGRQFSNSRSEMNVSTLELGDSALYLCASSLAGEYEQYFGPGTRLTVT.

The V gene is TRBV12-3 or TRBV12-4, the J gene TRBJ2-7, with D possibly matching TRBD1 (6 bases). Trimming cost V 1 base and J 1 base, with 20 bases left between them. The CDR3 is made up of 18 amino acids. The CDR3 DNA sequence: TGTGCCAGCAGTTTAGTGCTGGGGCGGCTCAGGGGTTCCTACGAGCAGTACTTC. Its translation: CASSLVLGRLRGSYEQYF.

On this clonotype itself: A read error may produce the germline difference seen at one junction end. CDR3 residues: CASSGGTRSFEQYF. The CDR3 region has the DNA TGTGCCAGCAGCGGCGGGACTAGGTCCTTCGAGCAGTACTTC. V usage is TRBV27 and J usage is TRBJ2-7, with 8 nucleotides matching TRBD2. CDR3 size: 14 residues. Germline V CDR1 and CDR2: MNHEY, SMNVEV (reference sequence).